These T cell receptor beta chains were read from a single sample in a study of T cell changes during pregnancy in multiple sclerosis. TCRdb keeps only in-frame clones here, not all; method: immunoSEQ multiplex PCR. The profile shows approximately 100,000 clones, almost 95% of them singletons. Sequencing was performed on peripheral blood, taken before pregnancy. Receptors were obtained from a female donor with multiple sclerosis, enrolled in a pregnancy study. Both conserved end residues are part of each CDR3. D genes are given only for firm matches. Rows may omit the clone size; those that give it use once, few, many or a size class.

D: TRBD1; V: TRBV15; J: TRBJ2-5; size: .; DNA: TGTGCCACCAGCAGCCTAACAGGGGACGACGAGACCCAGTACTTC; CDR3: CATSSLTGDDETQYF
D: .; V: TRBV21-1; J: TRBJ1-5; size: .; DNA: TGTGCCAGCAGCACGGCCTGGGGACAGCTTAATAGCAATCAGCCCCAGCATTTT; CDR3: CASSTAWGQLNSNQPQHF
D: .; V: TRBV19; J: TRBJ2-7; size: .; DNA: TGTGCCAGTAGTCCGTATATTCCCTCCTACGAGCAGTACTTC; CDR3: CASSPYIPSYEQYF
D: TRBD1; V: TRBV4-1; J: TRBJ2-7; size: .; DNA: TGCGCCAGCAGCCCAGGGACAGCGAACTACGAGCAGTACTTC; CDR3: CASSPGTANYEQYF
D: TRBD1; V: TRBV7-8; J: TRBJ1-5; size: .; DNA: TGTGCCAGCAGCTTGGGGACAGGCCCTAATCAGCCCCAGCATTTT; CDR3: CASSLGTGPNQPQHF
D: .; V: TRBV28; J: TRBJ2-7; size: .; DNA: TGTGCCAGCCGATCCAGGGGCTCCTACGAGCAGTACTTC; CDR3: CASRSRGSYEQYF
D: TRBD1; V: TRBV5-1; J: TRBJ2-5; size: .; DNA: TGCGCCAGCAGCTTGGCCGGCGGACAGGGGGCTTCGGAGACCCAGTACTTC; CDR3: CASSLAGGQGASETQYF
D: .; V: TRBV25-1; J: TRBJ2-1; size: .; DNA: TGTGCCAGCAGTGTGGCGGAGGTCAATGAGCAGTTCTTC; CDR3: CASSVAEVNEQFF
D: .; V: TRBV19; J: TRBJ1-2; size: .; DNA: TGTGCCAGTAGTGCCAGGGGAATCGGCTCGGGACACACCTTC; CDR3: CASSARGIGSGHTF
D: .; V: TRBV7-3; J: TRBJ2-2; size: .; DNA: TGTGCCAGCAGCTTAGGGAGCCAAACCGGGGAGCTGTTTTTT; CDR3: CASSLGSQTGELFF
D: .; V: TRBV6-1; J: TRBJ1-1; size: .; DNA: TGTGCCAGCACGGGACACAGGAACACTGAAGCTTTCTTT; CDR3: CASTGHRNTEAFF
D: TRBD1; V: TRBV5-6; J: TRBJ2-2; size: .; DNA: TGTGCCAGCAGCTTGATGGGACAGGGGACCGGGGAGCTGTTTTTT; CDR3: CASSLMGQGTGELFF
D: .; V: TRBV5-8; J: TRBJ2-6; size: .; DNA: TGTGCCAGCAGCTTGTATTTTGGGGCCAACGTCCTGACTTTC; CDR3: CASSLYFGANVLTF
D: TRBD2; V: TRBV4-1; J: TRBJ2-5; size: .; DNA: TGCGCCAGCAGCCAAGTCCCCAATAGCGGGAGGGCCACTGGAAAGACCCAGTACTTC; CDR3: CASSQVPNSGRATGKTQYF
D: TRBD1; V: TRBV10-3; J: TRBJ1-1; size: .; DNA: TGTGCCATCACACAGGGGTTGAATCGGAACACTGAAGCTTTCTTT; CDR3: CAITQGLNRNTEAFF
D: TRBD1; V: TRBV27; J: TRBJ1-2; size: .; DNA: TGTGCCAGCAGTTTATCCCCGTGGCAGGGGGCAGGTGGCTACACCTTC; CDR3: CASSLSPWQGAGGYTF
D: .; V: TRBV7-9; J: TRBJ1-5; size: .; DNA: TGTGCCAGCAGCTTGGGCCTCGGGGGCAATCAGCCCCAGCATTTT; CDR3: CASSLGLGGNQPQHF
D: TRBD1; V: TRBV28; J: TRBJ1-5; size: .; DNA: TGTGCCAGCAGCCTTGAGGGGGCCATGAATCAGCCCCAGCATTTT; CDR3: CASSLEGAMNQPQHF
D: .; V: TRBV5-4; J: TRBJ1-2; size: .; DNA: TGTGCCAGCAGCTTCGACAGAAGCTTCTATGGCTACACCTTC; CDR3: CASSFDRSFYGYTF
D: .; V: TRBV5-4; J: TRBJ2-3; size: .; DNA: TGTGCCAGCAGCGCGAACAGGGAAAATACGCAGTATTTT; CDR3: CASSANRENTQYF
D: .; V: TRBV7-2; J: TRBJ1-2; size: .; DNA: TGTGCCAGCAGCAGCCAGAGGAGTTATGGCTACACCTTC; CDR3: CASSSQRSYGYTF
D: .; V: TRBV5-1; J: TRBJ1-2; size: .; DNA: TGCGCCAGCAGCTTGGAAGTCAGGGCGAACTATGGCTACACCTTC; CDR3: CASSLEVRANYGYTF
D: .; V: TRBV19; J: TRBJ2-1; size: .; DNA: TGTGCCAGCCTATCGAACGAGTACAATGAGCAGTTCTTC; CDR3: CASLSNEYNEQFF
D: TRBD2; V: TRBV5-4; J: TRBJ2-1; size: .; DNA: TGTGCCAGCAGACGGGCTAGCGGGAGGGTCAGTGAGCAGTTCTTC; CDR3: CASRRASGRVSEQFF
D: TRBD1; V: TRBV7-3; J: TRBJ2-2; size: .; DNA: TGTGCCAGCAGCTTCGCCACAGGGGGTACTGGGGAGCTGTTTTTT; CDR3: CASSFATGGTGELFF
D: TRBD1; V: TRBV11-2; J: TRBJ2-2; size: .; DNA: TGTGCCAGCAGCCCGCGGACAGGGGGACCCGGGGAGCTGTTTTTT; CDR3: CASSPRTGGPGELFF
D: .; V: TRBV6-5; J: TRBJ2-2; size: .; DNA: TGTGCCAGCAGTTTCAGGGCCAACACCGGGGAGCTGTTTTTT; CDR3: CASSFRANTGELFF
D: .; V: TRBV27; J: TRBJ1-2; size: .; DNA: TGTGCCAGCAGTTTAGTAGCCGGAAGCTATGGCTACACCTTC; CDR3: CASSLVAGSYGYTF
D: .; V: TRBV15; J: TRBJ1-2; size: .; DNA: TGTGCCACCAGCCGAGAACGAAGGACGACTATGGGCTACACCTTC; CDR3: CATSRERRTTMGYTF
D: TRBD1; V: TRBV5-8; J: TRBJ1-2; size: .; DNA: TGTGCCAGCAGCAAACCGGGACAGACCTATGGCTACACCTTC; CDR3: CASSKPGQTYGYTF
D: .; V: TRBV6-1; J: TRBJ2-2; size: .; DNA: TGTGCCAGCAGTGAACTGGCAGGGAACACCGGGGAGCTGTTTTTT; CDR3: CASSELAGNTGELFF
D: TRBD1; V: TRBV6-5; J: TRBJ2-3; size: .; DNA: TGTGCCAGCGGGAAGGGGGCGGCAGATACGCAGTATTTT; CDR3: CASGKGAADTQYF
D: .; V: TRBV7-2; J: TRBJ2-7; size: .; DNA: TGTGCCAGCAGCGAATGGCTGAGGGTCTACGAGCAGTACTTC; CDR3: CASSEWLRVYEQYF
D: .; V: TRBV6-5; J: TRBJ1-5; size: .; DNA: TGTGCCAGCAGTCCTACAGGGTCCAATCAGCCCCAGCATTTT; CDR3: CASSPTGSNQPQHF
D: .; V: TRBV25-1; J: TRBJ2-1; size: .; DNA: TGTGCCAGCACCCCATCAGACGGGGAGCAGTTCTTC; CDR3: CASTPSDGEQFF
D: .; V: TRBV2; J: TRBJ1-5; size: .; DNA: TGTGCCAGCAGTGGGGAGGGGGATCAGCCCCAGCATTTT; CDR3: CASSGEGDQPQHF
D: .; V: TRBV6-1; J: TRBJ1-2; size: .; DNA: TGTGCCAGCAGTGTGCACGGGACACGAAACTATGGCTACACCTTC; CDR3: CASSVHGTRNYGYTF
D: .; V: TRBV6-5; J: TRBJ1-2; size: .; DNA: TGTGCCAGCAGTTGGACTGGGAAGGGCTACACCTTC; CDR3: CASSWTGKGYTF
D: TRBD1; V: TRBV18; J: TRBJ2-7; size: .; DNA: TGTGCCAGCTCACCACGAGGGGACAGGGGTTACGACGAGCAGTACTTC; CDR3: CASSPRGDRGYDEQYF
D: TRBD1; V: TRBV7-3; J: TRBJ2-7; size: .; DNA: TGTGCCAGCAGCCGGACAGGGAATTCCTACGAGCAGTACTTC; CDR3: CASSRTGNSYEQYF
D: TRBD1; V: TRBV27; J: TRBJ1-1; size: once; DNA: TGTGCCAGCAGTCACAGGGGCACTGAAGCTTTCTTT; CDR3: CASSHRGTEAFF
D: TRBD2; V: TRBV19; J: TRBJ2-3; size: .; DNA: TGTGCCAGTAGTAGGTCCGTGGCTAGCGGGAGGGCAGATACGCAGTATTTT; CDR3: CASSRSVASGRADTQYF
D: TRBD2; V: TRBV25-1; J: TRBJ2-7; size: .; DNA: TGTGCCAGCAGTGATCCGGGACTAGCGAGTTTTAAGTGCTACGAGCAGTACTTC; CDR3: CASSDPGLASFKCYEQYF
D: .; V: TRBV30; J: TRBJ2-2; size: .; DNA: TGTGCCTGGAGTGTATGGGCAGGGGTCGGGGAGCTGTTTTTT; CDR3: CAWSVWAGVGELFF
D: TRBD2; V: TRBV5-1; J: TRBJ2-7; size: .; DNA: TGCGCCAGCAGCTCGGGACTAGCGGGGATCACCTACGAGCAGTACTTC; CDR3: CASSSGLAGITYEQYF
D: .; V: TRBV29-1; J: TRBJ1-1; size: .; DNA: TGCAGCGTTTCGAGGAACACTGAAGCTTTCTTT; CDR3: CSVSRNTEAFF
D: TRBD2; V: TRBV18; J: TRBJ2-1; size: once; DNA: TGTGCCAGCTCACCAGAGGCGCTAGCGGGATTACTGAGCTCCTACAATGAGCAGTTCTTC; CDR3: CASSPEALAGLLSSYNEQFF
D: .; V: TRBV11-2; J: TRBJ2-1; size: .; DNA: TGTGCCAGCAGCTTAGATCCGGGTACCTACAATGAGCAGTTCTTC; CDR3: CASSLDPGTYNEQFF
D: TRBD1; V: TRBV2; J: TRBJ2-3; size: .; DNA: TGTGCCAGCACGGGACAGGGGGCAGGGGCAGATACGCAGTATTTT; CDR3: CASTGQGAGADTQYF